Listed here are 18 T cell receptor beta chains from one sample, sequenced in a study of T cell changes during pregnancy in multiple sclerosis. This table comes from immunoSEQ multiplex PCR, and its TCRdb copy is limited to in-frame clones, with some not included. The profile shows around 39,000 clones, about 92% of them singletons. Source: CD4+ T cells from peripheral blood mononuclear cells, taken in the third trimester of pregnancy. These receptors originate from a female donor in good health, enrolled as a control in a pregnancy study.

The CDR3 nucleotides read TGCGCCAGCAGCCAAGCATTCAACGCCTTCGGTGAGCAGTTCTTC. Residues: CASSQAFNAFGEQFF. The genes are TRBV4-3 and TRBJ2-1; D remains ambiguous. Germline loops: CDR1 LGHNA, CDR2 YSLEER. There are 15 residues in the CDR3. V shed 1 base and J shed 9 bases, with 16 bases lying between them.

This chain connects TRBV2 to TRBJ2-1; the D gene is possibly TRBD2 (7 bases). CDR1 and CDR2 from the germline V gene are SNHLY and FYNNEI. This CDR3 region has 14 residues. V was cut by 7 bases and J by 2 bases, with 12 bases left in between. CDR3 nucleotide sequence: TGTGCCAGCACGTGGGGGGGCCCCTACAATGAGCAGTTCTTC. Protein: CASTWGGPYNEQFF. Supplemented by reference TRBV2 and TRBJ2-1, the full variable domain reads EPEVTQTPSHQVTQMGQEVILRCVPISNHLYFYWYRQILGQKVEFLVSFYNNEISEKSEIFDDQFSVERPDGSNFTLKIRSTKLEDSAMYFCASTWGGPYNEQFFGPGTRLTVL.

The V gene is TRBV7-8, the J gene TRBJ1-2; D perhaps matches TRBD1 (5 bases). The CDR3 is 17 amino acids. Per germline, CDR1 SGHVS and CDR2 FQNEAQ. V lost 3 bases and J lost 2, with 19 bases in between. The CDR3 DNA follows: TGTGCCAGCAGCTTTTATGGGGCCCGAACATTAAACTATGGCTACACCTTC. Its protein product is CASSFYGARTLNYGYTF. Drawing the rest from reference TRBV7-8 and TRBJ1-2, the complete variable domain is GAGVSQSPRYKVAKRGQDVALRCDPISGHVSLFWYQQALGQGPEFLTYFQNEAQLDKSGLPSDRFFAERPEGSVSTLKIQRTQQEDSAVYLCASSFYGARTLNYGYTFGSGTRLTVV.

The chain uses TRBV30 and TRBJ1-4; 10 bases line up with TRBD1. The germline V gene has CDR1 GTSNPN and CDR2 SVGIG (reference sequence). With 2 bases clipped from V and 6 bases from J, the junction kept 3 bases outside the gene matches. CDR3 size: 14 residues. The CDR3 DNA reads as TGTGCCTGGAGTAAGACAGGGGGCGATGAAAAACTGTTTTTT. As protein: CAWSKTGGDEKLFF.

For the CDR3, the DNA is TGTGCCAGCAGCCTAGACAGTCGTAAAGGCTACACCTTC. It codes for CASSLDSRKGYTF. The chain is built from TRBV6-5 and TRBJ1-2; D might be TRBD1 (5 bases). Trimming cost V 6 bases and J 8 bases, with 16 bases left between them. The V gene's germline CDR1 is MNHEY and CDR2 SVGAGI. There are 13 residues in the CDR3.

V and J are TRBV19 and TRBJ2-3, with a tentative D call TRBD1 (5 bases). This CDR3 comprises 12 residues. Germline V gene data show CDR1 as LNHDA and CDR2 as SQIVND (reference sequence). V lost 8 bases and J 3 bases, leaving 9 bases between the germline ends. CDR3 nucleotide sequence: TGTGCCAGTGGCAGGGATACAGATACGCAGTATTTT. It is translated as CASGRDTDTQYF.

The chain carries TRBV10-1 and TRBJ1-5; TRBD1 might be the D (6 bases). There are 12 residues in the CDR3. Trimming removed 10 bases at V and 5 bases at J, with 12 bases between. Germline V gene lookup returns CDR1 WNHNN and CDR2 SYGVQD (reference sequence). This CDR3 reads CATQGRDQPQHF. CDR3 sequence (DNA): TGCGCCACACAGGGTCGGGATCAGCCCCAGCATTTT.

The CDR3 nucleotides are TGTGCCAGCAGTGCTAGACAGCTCTACGAGCAGTACTTC. Amino acid sequence: CASSARQLYEQYF. The chain carries TRBV6-1 and TRBJ2-7; tentatively, D is TRBD1 (5 bases). Trimming left V 4 bases short and J 3 bases short, with 10 bases between. The CDR3 is 13 residues long. The germline gives CDR1 MNHNS, CDR2 SASEGT.

The chain uses TRBV5-4 and TRBJ1-6; TRBD1 matches at 9 bases. Germline-derived CDR1 and CDR2 are SGHNT and YYREEE (reference sequence). CDR3 length: 17 amino acids. Trimming took 0 bases from V and 7 from J; bases not matched to a gene: 8. The CDR3 coding sequence is TGTGCCAGCAGCTTGGGGGGACAGGGAGGGAGGAATTCACCCCTCCACTTT. This gives the protein CASSLGGQGGRNSPLHF.

V gene TRBV5-4 combines with J gene TRBJ2-7, with 8 bases identical to TRBD2. Per germline, CDR1 SGHNT and CDR2 YYREEE (reference sequence). The CDR3 runs to 14 residues. V was clipped by 4 bases and J by 2 bases; unmatched bases: 5. The DNA for the CDR3 is TGTGCCAGCAGCCGGGGGGGGCAACCCTACGAGCAGTACTTC. Translation gives CASSRGGQPYEQYF.

This clone has only one observation. The rearrangement links TRBV5-1 to TRBJ1-1; D is uncertain. V dropped 0 bases and J dropped 4 bases, with 13 bases sitting between them. The CDR3 contains 15 residues. The germline V gene has CDR1 SGHRS and CDR2 YFSETQ. CDR3 amino acids: CASSLDEALVTEAFF. The CDR3 coding sequence is TGCGCCAGCAGCTTGGATGAAGCGTTGGTCACTGAAGCTTTCTTT.

This clone is a singleton in its sample. The rearrangement uses TRBV2 and TRBJ2-1; D possibly corresponds to TRBD1 (5 bases). The V gene lost 5 bases and the J gene lost 8 bases, with 16 bases spanning the gap. CDR1 SNHLY and CDR2 FYNNEI come from the germline V gene. The CDR3 runs to 14 residues. The CDR3 bases are TGTGCCAGCAGTCCGTTACTCGCAGGGCATGAGCAGTTCTTC. It specifies CASSPLLAGHEQFF.

This sequence joins TRBV15 and TRBJ2-1; 8 nucleotides agree with TRBD1. Trimming took 7 bases from V and 7 from J; bases not matched to a gene: 18. There are 17 residues in the CDR3. From germline, CDR1 is LNHNV and CDR2 YYDKDF (reference sequence). Here the CDR3 DNA reads TGTGCCACCAATATTGGTGGAGGCCGACAGGGGCGAAATGAGCAGTTCTTC. Its protein is CATNIGGGRQGRNEQFF.

This clone was detected once. The rearrangement links TRBV15 to TRBJ2-3, with 9 bases fitting TRBD2. The germline V gene has CDR1 LNHNV and CDR2 YYDKDF (reference sequence). Trimming took 6 bases from V and 1 from J; bases not matched to a gene: 11. The CDR3 extends over 17 amino acids. The CDR3: CATSIAGDRFRTDTQYF. CDR3 in DNA: TGTGCCACCAGTATAGCGGGGGACCGTTTCCGCACAGATACGCAGTATTTT.

V gene TRBV10-3 combines with J gene TRBJ2-1; TRBD2 aligns across 9 bases. J was trimmed by 1 base and V by 8 bases; bases with no gene match: 9. From germline, CDR1 is ENHRY and CDR2 SYGVKD. The CDR3 covers 16 residues. The CDR3 spells CAISDSGGKSYNEQFF. The CDR3 DNA reads TGTGCCATCTCGGATAGCGGGGGAAAATCCTACAATGAGCAGTTCTTC.

This sequence joins TRBV19 and TRBJ2-4; D may be TRBD2 (6 bases). Germline CDR1 LNHDA, CDR2 SQIVND (reference sequence). Trimming removed 4 bases at V and 15 bases at J, with 22 bases between. This CDR3 is 14 amino acids long. CDR3 in amino acids: CASSSLGLRRSPYF. In DNA, the CDR3 is TGTGCCAGTAGTAGCTTGGGACTTCGTAGGTCTCCGTACTTC.

The chain has TRBV5-1 and TRBJ2-5, with 12 positions matching TRBD2. This CDR3 has 18 residues. The junction had 6 bases not matched to a gene; V was cut back by 0 bases and J by 0 bases. Germline lookup yields CDR1 SGHRS and CDR2 YFSETQ. The CDR3 sequence is CASSLGLAGVPYQETQYF. Written as DNA, the CDR3 is TGCGCCAGCAGCTTGGGACTAGCGGGGGTCCCGTACCAAGAGACCCAGTACTTC.

In this sample, this clone turned up once. The rearrangement uses TRBV5-4 and TRBJ1-6; D is undetermined. CDR3 length: 17 amino acids. V dropped 1 base and J dropped 3 bases, with 14 bases sitting between them. Germline CDR1 and CDR2: SGHNT and YYREEE (reference sequence). CDR3 region: CASSLYGEELYNSPLHF. The CDR3 bases are TGTGCCAGCAGCTTGTATGGTGAGGAGCTCTATAATTCACCCCTCCACTTT.